This TCR beta chain was sequenced in a study of T cells after yellow fever vaccination. Whole-study findings and limits: The secondary T-cell response peaked on day 5, not day 15, but was weaker. In post-booster samples, most primary-vaccination clones reappeared (about 95% CD4, approximately 91% CD8). Although most clonotypes did not, a small share appeared in both CD4 and CD8 compartments.

A 5'RACE template-switching step, the method used to make TCR cDNA, added a universal primer site and UMIs. TCRdb re-analysed the 5' RACE reads in MiXCR, keeping a single row per CDR3 protein. The data show about 580,000 distinct CDR3 sequences, with less than 20% seen just once and 17% held by the top ten. The CDR3 is 14 amino acids. In germline, CDR1 is SGHRS, CDR2 YFSETQ. Trimming took 4 bases from V and 4 from J, leaving 13 bases between them. Regarding this clonotype: Its antigen is not known.

The clonotype originates from a man between 18 and 35 years old who received the YFV17D yellow fever vaccine. The chain is built from TRBV5-1 and TRBJ2-3; D possibly corresponds to TRBD2 (7 bases). The starting material was PBMCs, obtained 5 to 6 days after the first yellow fever vaccination. The CDR3, as DNA: TGCGCCAGCAGCGAGGGGGGGACGGCAGATACGCAGTATTTT. Translating gives CASSEGGTADTQYF.